A selection of T cell receptor beta chains follows, all from one sample in a study of Ad26.COV2.S vaccination and SARS-CoV-2 variants. Assay: immunoSEQ multiplex PCR; the TCRdb copy retains only in-frame clones and omits some. Of about 350,000 clones listed, 90% to 95% are singletons. This material consisted of peripheral blood, taken after recovery from COVID-19. Receptors originate from a human donor who had recovered from COVID-19. CDR3s include the opening cysteine and the closing phenylalanine or tryptophan. The D gene is left open where the match is weak. Rows give clone size only sometimes, using once, few, many, or a class for an expanded clone.

>TRBV15|14|-|TRBJ2-7|-
CATSREPGLGEQYF
TGTGCCACCAGCAGAGAACCGGGTCTGGGAGAGCAGTACTTC
>TRBV3-1/TRBV3-2|15|-|TRBJ1-2|-
CASSQDRQAPYGYTF
TGTGCCAGCAGCCAAGATCGCCAGGCACCCTATGGCTACACCTTC
>TRBV6-6|14|-|TRBJ1-1|-
CASTHPGGNTEAFF
TGTGCCAGCACCCACCCGGGGGGGAACACTGAAGCTTTCTTT
>TRBV27|14|-|TRBJ2-7|-
CASSFLRDSYEQYF
TGTGCCAGCAGTTTTCTGCGGGACTCCTACGAGCAGTACTTC
>TRBV6-5|12|-|TRBJ1-6|-
CASRYKDSPLHF
TGTGCCAGCAGATACAAGGATTCACCCCTCCACTTT
>TRBV9|16|-|TRBJ1-6|-
CASSVDQTALNSPLHF
TGTGCCAGCAGCGTAGATCAGACAGCCCTTAATTCACCCCTCCACTTT
>TRBV5-1|17|-|TRBJ2-3|TRBD2
CASSLRTSGGRGDTQYF
TGCGCCAGCAGCTTAAGAACTAGCGGGGGAAGGGGAGATACGCAGTATTTT
>TRBV7-9|16|-|TRBJ2-3|TRBD2
CATTLALAGGCHTQYF
TGTGCCACCACCCTAGCCCTAGCGGGGGGTTGTCATACGCAGTATTTT
>TRBV7-9|15|-|TRBJ2-7|-
CASSDGVWLNRQQYF
TGTGCCAGCAGCGATGGGGTTTGGCTCAACAGGCAGCAGTACTTC
>TRBV27|16|-|TRBJ1-5|TRBD1
CASSLGGQGSNQPQHF
TGTGCCAGCAGTTTAGGGGGACAGGGTAGCAATCAGCCCCAGCATTTT
>TRBV27|13|-|TRBJ2-3|-
CASSPIAQDTQYF
TGTGCCAGCAGCCCCATCGCCCAAGATACGCAGTATTTT
>TRBV19|15|-|TRBJ2-7|TRBD1
CASSILGTGAREQYF
TGTGCCAGTAGCATTTTGGGGACAGGGGCGCGGGAGCAGTACTTC
>TRBV6-6|15|-|TRBJ2-7|-
CASSYSKGRDYEQYF
TGTGCCAGCAGTTACTCGAAGGGCAGGGACTACGAGCAGTACTTC
>TRBV7-2|13|-|TRBJ2-1|-
CASGSSSYNEQFF
TGTGCCAGCGGCTCAAGCTCCTACAATGAGCAGTTCTTC
>TRBV9|16|-|TRBJ2-5|-
CASSAARGPTGETQYF
TGTGCCAGCAGCGCCGCCCGGGGGCCGACGGGGGAGACCCAGTACTTC
>TRBV4-1|17|few|TRBJ1-2|-
CASSPKHGLGGGYGYTF
TGCGCCAGCAGCCCCAAACACGGGCTGGGAGGGGGTTATGGCTACACCTTC
>TRBV4-3|15|-|TRBJ2-3|-
CASSQDYEGVDTQYF
TGCGCCAGCAGCCAAGATTACGAGGGGGTGGATACGCAGTATTTT
>TRBV6-5|13|-|TRBJ1-2|-
CASRGTDLYGYTF
TGTGCCAGCAGAGGGACGGACCTCTATGGCTACACCTTC
>TRBV19|15|-|TRBJ1-1|-
CASSIAGTANTEAFF
TGTGCCAGTAGTATAGCCGGGACGGCGAACACTGAAGCTTTCTTT
>TRBV7-6|18|-|TRBJ2-1|-
CASSSAVASGDRENEQFF
TGTGCCAGCAGCTCGGCGGTGGCCTCGGGGGACCGGGAAAATGAGCAGTTCTTC
>TRBV4-3|16|-|TRBJ2-5|-
CASSQDLPPAAETQYF
TGCGCCAGCAGCCAAGATCTGCCCCCGGCGGCGGAGACCCAGTACTTC
>TRBV7-7|16|-|TRBJ2-5|TRBD2
CASSLGLAGDQETQYF
TGTGCCAGCAGCCTGGGGCTAGCGGGGGACCAAGAGACCCAGTACTTC
>TRBV4-3|15|once|TRBJ1-5|-
CASSQETGSNQPQHF
TGCGCCAGCAGCCAAGAAACAGGGAGCAATCAGCCCCAGCATTTT
>TRBV24-1|15|-|TRBJ2-2|-
CATSDAGTFTGELFF
TGTGCCACCAGTGATGCCGGGACTTTCACCGGGGAGCTGTTTTTT
>TRBV27|13|-|TRBJ1-2|TRBD1
CASSLPTGYGYTF
TGTGCCAGCAGTTTACCGACAGGGTATGGCTACACCTTC
>TRBV7-2|14|once|TRBJ2-1|-
CASRPQTGYNEQFF
TGTGCCAGCAGGCCTCAAACAGGGTACAATGAGCAGTTCTTC
>TRBV28|14|-|TRBJ1-1|-
CASGAGDLNTEAFF
TGTGCCAGTGGGGCGGGGGATCTGAACACTGAAGCTTTCTTT
>TRBV6-5|16|-|TRBJ1-2|-
CASSSGTSLPPYGYTF
TGTGCCAGCAGTTCCGGGACCTCCCTACCTCCCTATGGCTACACCTTC
>TRBV27|14|-|TRBJ1-2|-
CASSPSGLPQGYTF
TGTGCCAGCAGTCCATCGGGACTCCCGCAGGGCTACACCTTC
>TRBV10-1|13|-|TRBJ2-7|-
CASSESIRGTRYF
TGCGCCAGCAGTGAGTCGATTCGGGGCACCCGGTACTTC
>TRBV7-7|15|-|TRBJ2-5|-
CASSLVGQGGETQYF
TGTGCTAGCAGCTTAGTAGGGCAGGGGGGAGAGACCCAGTACTTC
>TRBV9|12|few|TRBJ1-1|-
CASGGPGAEAFF
TGTGCCAGCGGAGGGCCGGGCGCTGAAGCTTTCTTT
>TRBV9|16|-|TRBJ1-2|TRBD1
CASSFMDRGRSYGYTF
TGTGCCAGCAGTTTTATGGACAGGGGGCGCAGCTATGGCTACACCTTC
>TRBV13|14|-|TRBJ2-5|-
CASSGGRPEETQYF
TGTGCCAGCAGCGGAGGCCGTCCTGAGGAGACCCAGTACTTC
>TRBV6-4|16|-|TRBJ2-1|TRBD2
CASSDSASGSYNEQFF
TGTGCCAGCAGTGACAGCGCTAGCGGATCCTACAATGAGCAGTTCTTC
>TRBV6-5|14|-|TRBJ1-4|TRBD1
CASRRTGMGEKLFF
TGTGCCAGCAGGCGGACAGGGATGGGAGAAAAACTGTTTTTT
>TRBV9|14|-|TRBJ2-5|-
CASSPGLAQETQYF
TGTGCCAGCAGCCCAGGGCTAGCCCAAGAGACCCAGTACTTC
>TRBV2|14|-|TRBJ1-2|-
CASSEAGPIYGYTF
TGTGCCAGCAGTGAGGCAGGGCCGATCTATGGCTACACCTTC
>TRBV2|14|once|TRBJ1-5|TRBD1
CASRTGRGSQPQHF
TGTGCCAGCAGGACAGGGCGAGGAAGTCAGCCCCAGCATTTT
>TRBV4-1|16|-|TRBJ1-4|TRBD1
CASSQGYRGRREKLFF
TGCGCCAGCAGCCAAGGGTATAGGGGGCGGAGGGAAAAACTGTTTTTT
>TRBV5-1|16|-|TRBJ1-3|TRBD1
CASRPRTGDHGNTIYF
TGCGCCAGCAGACCCCGTACAGGGGATCATGGAAACACCATATATTTT
>TRBV19|15|-|TRBJ1-4|TRBD1
CASSPGQAVGEKLFF
TGTGCCAGTAGTCCAGGACAGGCTGTGGGTGAAAAACTGTTTTTT
>TRBV5-1|17|-|TRBJ1-6|TRBD1
CASSFGRATGGNSPLHF
TGCGCCAGCAGCTTTGGCCGAGCGACAGGGGGAAATTCACCCCTCCACTTT
>TRBV24-1|14|-|TRBJ1-5|-
CATSDAGGTQPQHF
TGTGCCACCAGTGACGCGGGGGGTACGCAGCCCCAGCATTTT
>TRBV5-1|21|-|TRBJ2-2|-
CASSLDWVAASIAPNTGELFF
TGCGCCAGCAGCTTGGACTGGGTAGCGGCCTCGATTGCTCCCAACACCGGGGAGCTGTTTTTT
>TRBV6-2/TRBV6-3|18|-|TRBJ2-3|-
CASSYLLGSGPSTDTQYF
TGTGCCAGCAGTTACCTACTAGGCAGCGGGCCTAGCACAGATACGCAGTATTTT
>TRBV9|16|-|TRBJ2-3|TRBD2
CASSNSGGDNTDTQYF
TGTGCCAGCAGCAATAGCGGGGGAGATAACACAGATACGCAGTATTTT
>TRBV9|14|-|TRBJ2-3|-
CASSVSGSTDTQYF
TGTGCCAGCAGCGTATCGGGTAGCACAGATACGCAGTATTTT
>TRBV5-8|15|few|TRBJ2-7|-
CASSLRLTENYEQYF
TGTGCCAGCAGCTTGAGGTTAACCGAGAACTACGAGCAGTACTTC
>TRBV6-6|13|-|TRBJ1-6|-
CASSPSTYSPLHF
TGTGCCAGCAGTCCTTCGACCTATTCACCCCTCCACTTT
>TRBV6-1|14|-|TRBJ2-1|-
CASSEVSRAYEQFF
TGTGCCAGCAGTGAAGTGAGCAGGGCCTATGAGCAGTTCTTC
>TRBV12-5|16|-|TRBJ2-1|-
CASGPDSASSYNEQFF
TGTGCTAGTGGCCCGGACTCCGCTAGCTCCTACAATGAGCAGTTCTTC
>TRBV6-2/TRBV6-3|15|once|TRBJ1-6|-
CASSYPRTVRAPLHF
TGTGCCAGCAGTTACCCCCGGACAGTCCGTGCACCCCTCCACTTT
>TRBV6-1|16|-|TRBJ2-5|-
CASSDPFSDRQETQYF
TGTGCCAGCAGTGATCCGTTCTCGGACCGCCAAGAGACCCAGTACTTC
>TRBV7-6|19|-|TRBJ1-6|-
CASSLSGTPRSSYNSPLHF
TGTGCCAGCAGCTTGTCCGGGACACCCAGGAGCTCCTATAATTCACCCCTCCACTTT
>TRBV18|16|once|TRBJ1-3|-
CASSTKNAGSGNTIYF
TGTGCCAGCTCAACCAAGAACGCCGGCTCTGGAAACACCATATATTTT